This T cell receptor beta chain was observed in a study of shared clonotypes between healthy human individuals. About the study: A couple of female and a few male donors aged 18 to 49 were enrolled. Researchers assigned three CD4 naive, three CD4 memory, two CD8 naive and one CD8 memory plate to each donor. Regarding the study as a whole: Sharing across four donors was highest in naive CD4 (roughly 5%) and lowest in memory CD8 (roughly 0.4%).

Turning to this clone: What it binds is not known.

Germline V gene sequence: CDR1 LNHDA, CDR2 SQIVND (reference sequence). V lost 8 bases, J lost 10 bases, and 8 bases lay in between. This CDR3 region has 9 residues. Naive CD8 isolation took CD45RO-negative cells positively selected for CCR7 and excluded terminally differentiated effector memory CD45RA+ cells. The protocol was immunoSEQ multiplex PCR, while the TCRdb copy is restricted to in-frame clones and leaves out a portion. The top ten clones hold around 1.7% of a sample with some 2,100,000 clones, approximately 94% of them seen once. Sequencing was done on a sample of naive CD8+ T cells from PBMCs. The genes are TRBV19 and TRBJ1-1; D unresolved. The sequence was collected from a man aged 18 to 30 in good health. Some clones in this sample may be carry-over from other donors' samples. CDR3 coding DNA: TGTGCCAGTGGGCAAAGAGCTTTCTTT. It encodes CASGQRAFF.